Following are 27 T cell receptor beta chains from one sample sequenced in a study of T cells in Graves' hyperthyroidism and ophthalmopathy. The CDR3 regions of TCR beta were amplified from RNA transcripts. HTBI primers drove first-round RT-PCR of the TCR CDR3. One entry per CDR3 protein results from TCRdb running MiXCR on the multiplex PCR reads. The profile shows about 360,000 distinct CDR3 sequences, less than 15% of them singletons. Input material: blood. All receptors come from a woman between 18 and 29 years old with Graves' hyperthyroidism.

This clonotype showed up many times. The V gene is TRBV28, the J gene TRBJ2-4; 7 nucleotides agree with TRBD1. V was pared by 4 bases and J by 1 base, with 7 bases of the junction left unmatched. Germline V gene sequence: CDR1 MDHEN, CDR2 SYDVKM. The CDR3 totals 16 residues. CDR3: CASSWDSPWAKNIQYF. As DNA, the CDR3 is TGTGCCAGCAGTTGGGACAGCCCTTGGGCCAAAAACATTCAGTACTTC.

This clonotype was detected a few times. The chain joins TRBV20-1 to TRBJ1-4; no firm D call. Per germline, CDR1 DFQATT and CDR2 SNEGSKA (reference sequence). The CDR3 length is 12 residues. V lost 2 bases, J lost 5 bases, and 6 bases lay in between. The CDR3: CSARQRNEKLFF. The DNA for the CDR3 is TGCAGTGCTAGACAGCGGAATGAAAAACTGTTTTTT.

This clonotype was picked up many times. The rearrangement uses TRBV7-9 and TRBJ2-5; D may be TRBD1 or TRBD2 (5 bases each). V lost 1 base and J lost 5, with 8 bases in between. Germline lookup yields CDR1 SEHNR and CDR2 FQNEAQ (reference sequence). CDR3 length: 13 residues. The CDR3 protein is CASSLVGDETQYF. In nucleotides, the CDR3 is TGTGCCAGCAGCTTAGTGGGGGATGAGACCCAGTACTTC.

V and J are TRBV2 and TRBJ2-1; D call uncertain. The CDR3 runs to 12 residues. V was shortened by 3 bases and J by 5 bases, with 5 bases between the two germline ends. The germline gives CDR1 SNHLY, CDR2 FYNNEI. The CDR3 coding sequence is TGTGCCAGCAGTGACTTAAACAATGAGCAGTTCTTC. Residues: CASSDLNNEQFF.

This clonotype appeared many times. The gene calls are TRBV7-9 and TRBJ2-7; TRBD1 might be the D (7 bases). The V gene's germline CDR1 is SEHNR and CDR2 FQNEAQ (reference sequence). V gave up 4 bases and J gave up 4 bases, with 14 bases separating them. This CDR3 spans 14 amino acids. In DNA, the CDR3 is TGTGCCAGCAGCTCCCGGGACAGCGGGTACGAGCAGTACTTC. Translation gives CASSSRDSGYEQYF.

The CDR3 spells CASGTGASGYTF. The CDR3 coding sequence is TGTGCCAGCGGTACAGGTGCCAGTGGCTACACCTTC. The chain carries TRBV12-3 or TRBV12-4 and TRBJ1-2; tentatively, D is TRBD1 (5 bases). V lost 8 bases and J lost 7, with 14 bases in between. The CDR3 is 12 amino acids.

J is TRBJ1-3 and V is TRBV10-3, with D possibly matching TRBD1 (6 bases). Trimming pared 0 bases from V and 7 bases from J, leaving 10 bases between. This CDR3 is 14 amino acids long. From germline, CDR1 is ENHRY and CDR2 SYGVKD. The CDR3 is CAISESDGGNTIYF. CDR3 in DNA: TGTGCCATCAGTGAGTCCGACGGGGGCAACACCATATATTTT.

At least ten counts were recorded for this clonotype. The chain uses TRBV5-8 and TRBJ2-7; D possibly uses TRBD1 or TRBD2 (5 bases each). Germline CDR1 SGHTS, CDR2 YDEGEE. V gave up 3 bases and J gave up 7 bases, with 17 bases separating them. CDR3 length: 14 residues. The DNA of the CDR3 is TGTGCCAGCAGCTACCGGACGGGACCTGGGGAGCAGTACTTC. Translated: CASSYRTGPGEQYF.

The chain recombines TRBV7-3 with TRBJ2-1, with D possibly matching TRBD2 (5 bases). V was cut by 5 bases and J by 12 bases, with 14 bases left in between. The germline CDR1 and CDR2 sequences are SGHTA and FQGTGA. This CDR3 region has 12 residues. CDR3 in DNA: TGTGCCAGCAGCCCCCGGGAAGGCGTGCAGTTCTTC. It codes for CASSPREGVQFF. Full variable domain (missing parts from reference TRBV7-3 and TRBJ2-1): GAGVSQTPSNKVTEKGKYVELRCDPISGHTALYWYRQSLGQGPEFLIYFQGTGAADDSGLPNDRFFAVRPEGSVSTLKIQRTERGDSAVYLCASSPREGVQFFGPGTRLTVL.

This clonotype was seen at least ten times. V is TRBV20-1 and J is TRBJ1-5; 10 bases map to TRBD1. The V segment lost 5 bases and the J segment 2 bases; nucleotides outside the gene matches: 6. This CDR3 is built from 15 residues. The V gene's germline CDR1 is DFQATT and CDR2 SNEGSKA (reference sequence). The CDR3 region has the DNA TGCAGTGCTCGACAGGGGGCAGGTCGCAATCAGCCCCAGCATTTT. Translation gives CSARQGAGRNQPQHF.

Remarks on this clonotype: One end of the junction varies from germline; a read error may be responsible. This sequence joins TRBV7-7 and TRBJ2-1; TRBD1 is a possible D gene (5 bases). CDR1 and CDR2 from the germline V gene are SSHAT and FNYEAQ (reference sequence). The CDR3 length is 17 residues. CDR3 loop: CASSLAADSYSYNEQFF. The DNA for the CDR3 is TGTGCTAGCAGCTTAGCCGCAGACAGTTACTCCTACAATGAGCAGTTCTTC.

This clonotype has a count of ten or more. Here the CDR3 DNA reads TGTGCCAGCAGCGACGAGCGGGAGGGGAAAGAGACCCAGTACTTC. This codes for CASSDEREGKETQYF. The gene calls are TRBV2 and TRBJ2-5; 10 bases are shared with TRBD2. CDR1 and CDR2 (germline): SNHLY, FYNNEI. This CDR3 spans 15 amino acids. The V segment lost 6 bases and the J segment 3 bases; nucleotides outside the gene matches: 7.

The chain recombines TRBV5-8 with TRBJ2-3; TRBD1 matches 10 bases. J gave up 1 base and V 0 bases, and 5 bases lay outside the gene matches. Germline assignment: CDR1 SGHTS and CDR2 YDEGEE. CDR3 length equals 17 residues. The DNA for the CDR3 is TGTGCCAGCAGCTTGGCGACAGGGGGCCCCCGCACAGATACGCAGTATTTT. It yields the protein CASSLATGGPRTDTQYF.

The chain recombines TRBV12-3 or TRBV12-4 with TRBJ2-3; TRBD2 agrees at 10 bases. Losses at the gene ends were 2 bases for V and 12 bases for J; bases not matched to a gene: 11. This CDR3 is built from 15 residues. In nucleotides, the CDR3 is TGTGCCAGCAGTTTAAGCGGGGGGGGCACAGATAAACAGTATTTT. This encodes CASSLSGGGTDKQYF.

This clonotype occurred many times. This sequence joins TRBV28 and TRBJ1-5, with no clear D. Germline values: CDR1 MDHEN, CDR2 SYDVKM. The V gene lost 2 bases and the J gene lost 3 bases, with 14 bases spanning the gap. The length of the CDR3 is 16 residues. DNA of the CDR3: TGTGCCAGCAGTTTAGCTGCGGCGGTCCTCAATCAGCCCCAGCATTTT. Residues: CASSLAAAVLNQPQHF.

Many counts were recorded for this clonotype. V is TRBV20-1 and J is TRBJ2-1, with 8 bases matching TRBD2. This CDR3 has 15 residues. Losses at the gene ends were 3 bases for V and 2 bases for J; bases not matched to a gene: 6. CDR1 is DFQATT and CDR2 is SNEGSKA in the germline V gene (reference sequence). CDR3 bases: TGCAGTGCTAGGGCGGCTAGCGGGCCCTACAATGAGCAGTTCTTC. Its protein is CSARAASGPYNEQFF.

The CDR3 spells CASSQDFPGGAASPYEQYF. The CDR3 bases are TGTGCCAGCAGCCAAGATTTCCCCGGCGGAGCGGCCTCCCCCTACGAGCAGTACTTC. The rearrangement joins TRBV7-2 to TRBJ2-7; D is possibly TRBD2 (5 bases). This CDR3 contains 19 residues. Per the germline V gene, CDR1 is SGHTA and CDR2 is FQGNSA. Trimming took 5 bases from V and 2 from J, leaving 28 bases between them.

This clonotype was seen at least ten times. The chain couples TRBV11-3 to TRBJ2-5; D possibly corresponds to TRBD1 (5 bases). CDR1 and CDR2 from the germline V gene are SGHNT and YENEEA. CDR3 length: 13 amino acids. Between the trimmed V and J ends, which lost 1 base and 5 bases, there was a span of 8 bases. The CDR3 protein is CASSLVGVETQYF. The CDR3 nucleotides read TGTGCCAGCAGCTTAGTAGGGGTCGAGACCCAGTACTTC.

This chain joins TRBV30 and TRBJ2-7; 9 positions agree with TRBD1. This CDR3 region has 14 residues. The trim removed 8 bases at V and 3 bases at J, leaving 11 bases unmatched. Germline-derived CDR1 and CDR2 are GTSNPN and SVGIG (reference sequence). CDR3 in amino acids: CASSSAGQGYEQYF. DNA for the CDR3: TGTGCCAGTAGTTCTGCGGGACAGGGCTACGAGCAGTACTTC.

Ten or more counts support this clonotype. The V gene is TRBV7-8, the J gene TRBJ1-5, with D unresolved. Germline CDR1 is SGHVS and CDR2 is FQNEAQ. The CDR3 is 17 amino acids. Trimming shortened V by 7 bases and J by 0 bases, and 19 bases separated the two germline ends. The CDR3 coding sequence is TGTGCCAGCATCCCCGCCCGGAGGATGGGTAGCAATCAGCCCCAGCATTTT. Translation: CASIPARRMGSNQPQHF.

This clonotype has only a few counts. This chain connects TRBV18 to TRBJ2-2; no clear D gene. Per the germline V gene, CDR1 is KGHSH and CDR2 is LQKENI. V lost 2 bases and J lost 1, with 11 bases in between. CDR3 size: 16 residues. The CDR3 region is CASSPSLTGNTGELFF. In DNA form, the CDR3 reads TGTGCCAGCTCACCATCGTTGACGGGGAACACCGGGGAGCTGTTTTTT.

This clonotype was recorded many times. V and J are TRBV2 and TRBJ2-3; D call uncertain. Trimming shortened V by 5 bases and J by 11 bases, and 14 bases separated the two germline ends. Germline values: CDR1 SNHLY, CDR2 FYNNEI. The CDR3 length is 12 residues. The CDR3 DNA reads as TGTGCCAGCAGTTATACACGGCCGGAGCAGTATTTT. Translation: CASSYTRPEQYF.

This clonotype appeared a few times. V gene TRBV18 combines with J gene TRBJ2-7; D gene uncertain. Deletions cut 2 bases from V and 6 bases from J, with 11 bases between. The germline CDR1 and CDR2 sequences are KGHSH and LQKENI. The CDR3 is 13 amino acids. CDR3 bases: TGTGCCAGCTCACCATCCCGTTTAACCGAGCAGTACTTC. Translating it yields CASSPSRLTEQYF.

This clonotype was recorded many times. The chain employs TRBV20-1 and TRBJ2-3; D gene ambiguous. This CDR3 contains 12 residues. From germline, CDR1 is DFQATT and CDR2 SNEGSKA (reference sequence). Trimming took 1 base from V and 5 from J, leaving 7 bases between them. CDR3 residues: CSARVRQDTQYF. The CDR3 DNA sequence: TGCAGTGCTAGAGTACGGCAAGATACGCAGTATTTT.

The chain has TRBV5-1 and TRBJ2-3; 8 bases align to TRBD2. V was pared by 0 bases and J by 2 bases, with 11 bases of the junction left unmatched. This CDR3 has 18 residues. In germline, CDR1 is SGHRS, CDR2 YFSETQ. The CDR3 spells CASSLGGRSGEYTDTQYF. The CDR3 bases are TGCGCCAGCAGCTTGGGCGGGCGTAGCGGGGAATACACAGATACGCAGTATTTT.

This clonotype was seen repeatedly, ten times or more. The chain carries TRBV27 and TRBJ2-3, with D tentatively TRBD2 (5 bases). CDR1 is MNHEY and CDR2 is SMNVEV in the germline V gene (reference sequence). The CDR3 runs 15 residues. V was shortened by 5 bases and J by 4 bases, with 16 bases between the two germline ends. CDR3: CASSPPLLAPDTQYF. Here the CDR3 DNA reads TGTGCCAGCAGTCCCCCGCTTCTAGCCCCAGATACGCAGTATTTT.

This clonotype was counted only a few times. CDR3 region: CASSLIQGAGELFF. DNA for the CDR3: TGTGCCAGCAGCCTAATCCAGGGGGCCGGGGAGCTGTTTTTT. The chain is built from TRBV7-9 and TRBJ2-2, with TRBD1 matching over 7 bases. Germline assignment: CDR1 SEHNR and CDR2 FQNEAQ (reference sequence). The CDR3 contains 14 residues. Trimming took 5 bases from V and 6 from J; bases not matched to a gene: 6. Filled out from reference TRBV7-9 and TRBJ2-2, the complete variable domain reads DTGVSQNPRHKITKRGQNVTFRCDPISEHNRLYWYRQTLGQGPEFLTYFQNEAQLEKSRLLSDRFSAERPKGSFSTLEIQRTEQGDSAMYLCASSLIQGAGELFFGEGSRLTVL.